A selection of T cell receptor beta chains follows, all from one sample in a study of T cells in narcolepsy. Generated by immunoSEQ multiplex PCR, the TCRdb table keeps only in-frame clones and is missing some. The sample includes some 30,000 clones, about 89% of them seen just once. Sequenced: memory (CD45RA-) CD4+ T cells from blood. The receptors stem from a human donor in good health. CDR3s include the opening cysteine and the closing phenylalanine or tryptophan. The D gene is left open where the match is weak. Size values are once, few and many counts, or a class for expanded clones, and some rows have none.

size | J | V | D | DNA | CDR3
- | TRBJ1-5 | TRBV7-2 | TRBD1 | TGTGCCAGCACCCGGGACAGGGTAGATCAGCCCCAGCATTTT | CASTRDRVDQPQHF
few | TRBJ1-2 | TRBV10-2 | - | TGCGCCAGCAGTGACGACCCATACTATGGCTACACCTTC | CASSDDPYYGYTF
- | TRBJ1-3 | TRBV7-2 | - | TGTGCCAGCAGCTTACGGGGAGGAATTACCAGTTCTGGAAACACCATATATTTT | CASSLRGGITSSGNTIYF
- | TRBJ2-3 | TRBV7-8 | TRBD2 | TGTGCCAGCAGCTTGTTGCCGGGAGGAGGGGGCACAGATACGCAGTATTTT | CASSLLPGGGGTDTQYF
- | TRBJ1-2 | TRBV15 | TRBD1 | TGTGCCACCAGCAGAGCCGAAGGGACAGCCCTCAACTATGGCTACACCTTC | CATSRAEGTALNYGYTF
- | TRBJ1-2 | TRBV6-5 | - | TGTGCGACGAGCCGGGTGAACTATGGCTACACCTTC | CATSRVNYGYTF
- | TRBJ1-2 | TRBV11-2 | - | TGCGCCAGCAGCCGGGGAGTTAACTATGGCTACACCTTC | CASSRGVNYGYTF
few | TRBJ1-5 | TRBV6-1 | - | TGTGCCAGCAGTGAAGCGTCAGGGGTTGGGCAGCCCCAGCATTTT | CASSEASGVGQPQHF
- | TRBJ2-1 | TRBV5-1 | - | TGCGCCAGCAGCTTGGACTCAGGTAACTACAATGAGCAGTTCTTC | CASSLDSGNYNEQFF
- | TRBJ1-5 | TRBV10-2 | - | TGCGCCAGCAGTGGCACTCGGACAGATCAGCCCCAGCATTTT | CASSGTRTDQPQHF
- | TRBJ1-2 | TRBV18 | - | TGTGCCAGCTCAACGGGGGAAGGGGTCTATGGCTACACCTTC | CASSTGEGVYGYTF
- | TRBJ2-7 | TRBV5-8 | - | TGTGCCAGCAGCCCAGGGACTCTCTACGAGCAGTACTTC | CASSPGTLYEQYF
- | TRBJ1-2 | TRBV30 | - | TGTGCCTGGAGTCGACAGTTGGGCTACACCTTC | CAWSRQLGYTF
- | TRBJ1-5 | TRBV6-1 | - | TGTGCCAGCAGTGAAAGCACACCTTATAGCAATCAGCCCCAGCATTTT | CASSESTPYSNQPQHF
- | TRBJ2-7 | TRBV30 | - | TGTGCCTGGATGACAGGTTCCTACGAGCAGTACTTC | CAWMTGSYEQYF
- | TRBJ1-1 | TRBV5-1 | TRBD1 | TGCGCCAGCAGCTTGGGAGGGACAGCCCTAGCCGACACTGAAGCTTTCTTT | CASSLGGTALADTEAFF
- | TRBJ2-3 | TRBV14 | - | TGTGCCAGCAGCCAAGGTTCGGGATACGGCACAGATACGCAGTATTTT | CASSQGSGYGTDTQYF
once | TRBJ2-3 | TRBV28 | - | TGTGCCAGCAGTTTACGGGGGCGTCTCGTTCTCAGCACAGATACGCAGTATTTT | CASSLRGRLVLSTDTQYF
once | TRBJ2-7 | TRBV28 | TRBD1 | TGTGCCAGCAGGTCACCCGGGACAGGGGGACACGAGCAGTACTTC | CASRSPGTGGHEQYF
few | TRBJ2-7 | TRBV7-2 | TRBD2 | TGTGCCAGCAGCTTAGAAGGGACTAGCGGGCGTTACGAGCAGTACTTC | CASSLEGTSGRYEQYF
few | TRBJ1-4 | TRBV19 | - | TGTGCCAGTAAGGGGATAACGGCGCGGGGGCGGTCGGAAAAACTGTTTTTT | CASKGITARGRSEKLFF
few | TRBJ2-7 | TRBV6-1 | - | TGTGCCAGCAGTGATGACATCTACGAGCAGTACTTC | CASSDDIYEQYF
- | TRBJ2-3 | TRBV7-9 | - | TGTGCCAGCTGCCGGGCGACAGATACGCAGTATTTT | CASCRATDTQYF
- | TRBJ2-6 | TRBV4-3 | - | TGCGCCAGCAGCCAAGATCGGGGCTCTGGGGCCAACGTCCTGACTTTC | CASSQDRGSGANVLTF
- | TRBJ2-3 | TRBV6-4 | TRBD2 | TGTGCCAGCAGTGACGGGGGGGCAGATACGCAGTATTTT | CASSDGGADTQYF
once | TRBJ1-1 | TRBV4-3 | TRBD1 | TGCGCCAGCCAGACGAAGGGACAGGGGAACACTGAAGCTTTCTTT | CASQTKGQGNTEAFF
- | TRBJ2-7 | TRBV28 | - | TGTGCCAGCAGTTTACGGACCTACGAGCAGTACTTC | CASSLRTYEQYF
- | TRBJ1-4 | TRBV19 | - | TGTGCCAGTAGCGAGACCGGGACAATATATGAAAAACTGTTTTTT | CASSETGTIYEKLFF
few | TRBJ1-4 | TRBV18 | - | TGTGCCAGCTCACCAAGGCACGGGGAAAAACTGTTTTTT | CASSPRHGEKLFF
- | TRBJ1-5 | TRBV7-9 | - | TGTGCCAGCAGCCTAGCGGCAGGGGAAAATCAGCCCCAGCATTTT | CASSLAAGENQPQHF
- | TRBJ2-2 | TRBV15 | - | TGTGCCACCAGCAGAGGGGGAAGCGGAGCGAACACCGGGGAGCTGTTTTTT | CATSRGGSGANTGELFF
- | TRBJ1-1 | TRBV29-1 | - | TGCAGCGTCATATCGGGCGTCAGGGGATTTGCTGAAGCTTTCTTT | CSVISGVRGFAEAFF
once | TRBJ1-1 | TRBV2 | TRBD1 | TGTGCCCTTCGACTGGGACAGACCCCGGTGGACACTGAAGCTTTCTTT | CALRLGQTPVDTEAFF
- | TRBJ1-1 | TRBV2 | - | TGTGCCAGTACTAGGAGACAGATGAACACTGAAGCTTTCTTT | CASTRRQMNTEAFF
- | TRBJ1-1 | TRBV7-8 | - | TGTGCCAGCAACTCCCGGGGGGGCCCTGAAACTGAAGCTTTCTTT | CASNSRGGPETEAFF
- | TRBJ2-1 | TRBV15 | - | TGTGCCACCGGGAACTTGCCCCTTGAGCAGTTCTTC | CATGNLPLEQFF
- | TRBJ2-1 | TRBV11-3 | - | TGTGCCAGCAGCCGGGGACTCCCCCTCCCGCCCGAGCAGTTCTTC | CASSRGLPLPPEQFF
- | TRBJ2-7 | TRBV4-1 | TRBD1 | TGCGCCAGCAGCCAGCGGACAGGGTCCCCCTACGAGCAGTACTTC | CASSQRTGSPYEQYF
- | TRBJ1-1 | TRBV7-9 | - | TGTGCCAGCAGCCTAACCTTCATCCGGGCTGAAGCTTTCTTT | CASSLTFIRAEAFF
- | TRBJ2-3 | TRBV29-1 | TRBD1 | TGCAGCGCTCAGGGCCGAAGGGGGCATCGAACGGATACGCAGTATTTT | CSAQGRRGHRTDTQYF
- | TRBJ2-2 | TRBV2 | - | TGTGCCAGCACTTTGAGGAGTGGGGGGAACACCGGGGAGCTGTTTTTT | CASTLRSGGNTGELFF
- | TRBJ1-1 | TRBV2 | - | TGTGCCAGCAAGCAGGACCCCTCCTCTAACACTGAAGCTTTCTTT | CASKQDPSSNTEAFF